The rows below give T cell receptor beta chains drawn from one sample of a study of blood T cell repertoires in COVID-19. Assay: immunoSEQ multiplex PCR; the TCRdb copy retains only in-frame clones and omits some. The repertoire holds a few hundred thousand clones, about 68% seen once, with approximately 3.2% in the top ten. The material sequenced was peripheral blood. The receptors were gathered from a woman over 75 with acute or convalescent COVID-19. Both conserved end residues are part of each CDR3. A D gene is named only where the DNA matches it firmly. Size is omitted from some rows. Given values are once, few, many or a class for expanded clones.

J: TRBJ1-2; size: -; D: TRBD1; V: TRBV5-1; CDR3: CASSPPTGHGYTF; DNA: TGCGCCAGCAGCCCTCCGACAGGGCACGGCTACACCTTC
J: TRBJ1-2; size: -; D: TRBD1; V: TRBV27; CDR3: CASSYRTGNGYTF; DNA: TGTGCCAGCAGTTACAGGACAGGGAATGGCTACACCTTC
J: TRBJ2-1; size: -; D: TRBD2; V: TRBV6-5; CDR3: CASSIRLAEYNEQFF; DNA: TGTGCCAGCAGTATCCGACTAGCGGAGTACAATGAGCAGTTCTTC
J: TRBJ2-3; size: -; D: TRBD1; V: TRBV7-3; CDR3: CASSLGQVGTDTQYF; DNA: TGTGCCAGCAGCCTGGGACAGGTTGGCACAGATACGCAGTATTTT
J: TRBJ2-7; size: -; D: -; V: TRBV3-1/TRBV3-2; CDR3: CASSPGQRNRYEQYF; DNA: TGTGCCAGCAGCCCAGGACAAAGGAACCGCTACGAGCAGTACTTC
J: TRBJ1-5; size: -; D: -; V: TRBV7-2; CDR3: CASSADSQGWQPQHF; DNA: TGTGCCAGCAGCGCGGATTCACAGGGCTGGCAGCCCCAGCATTTT
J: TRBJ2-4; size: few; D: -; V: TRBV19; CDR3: CASSSFAGGGKNIQYF; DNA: TGTGCCAGTAGTAGTTTCGCCGGGGGAGGCAAAAACATTCAGTACTTC
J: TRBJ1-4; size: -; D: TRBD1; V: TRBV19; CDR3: CASRPDRAPTNEKLFF; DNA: TGTGCCAGTAGACCCGACAGGGCCCCAACTAATGAAAAACTGTTTTTT
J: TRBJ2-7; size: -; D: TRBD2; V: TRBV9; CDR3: CASSVAPGGAYEQYF; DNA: TGTGCCAGCAGCGTAGCCCCCGGGGGGGCCTACGAGCAGTACTTC
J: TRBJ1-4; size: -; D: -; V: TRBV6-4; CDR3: CASSDSRKGAREKLFF; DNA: TGTGCCAGCAGTGACTCTCGCAAAGGGGCGCGGGAAAAACTGTTTTTT
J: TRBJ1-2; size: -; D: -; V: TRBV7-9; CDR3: CASSQLTGAGSNYGYTF; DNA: TGTGCCAGCAGCCAACTAACCGGCGCGGGCTCTAACTATGGCTACACCTTC
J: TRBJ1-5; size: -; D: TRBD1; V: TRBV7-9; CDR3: CASSLAAGQGNQPQHF; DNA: TGTGCCAGCAGCTTAGCCGCGGGACAGGGCAATCAGCCCCAGCATTTT
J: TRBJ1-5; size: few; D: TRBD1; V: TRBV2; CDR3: CASTGQINQPQHF; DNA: TGTGCCAGCACGGGACAGATCAATCAGCCCCAGCATTTT
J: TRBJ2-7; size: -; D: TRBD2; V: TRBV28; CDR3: CASSSGGGQYEQYF; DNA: TGTGCCAGCAGTTCCGGGGGGGGCCAATACGAGCAGTACTTC
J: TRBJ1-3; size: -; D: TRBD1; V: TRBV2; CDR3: CASSTGTGIGNTIYF; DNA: TGTGCCAGCAGTACGGGGACAGGGATTGGAAACACCATATATTTT
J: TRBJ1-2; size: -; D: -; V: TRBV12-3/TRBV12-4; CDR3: CASSFLGGNGYTF; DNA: TGTGCCAGCAGTTTTCTCGGGGGAAATGGCTACACCTTC
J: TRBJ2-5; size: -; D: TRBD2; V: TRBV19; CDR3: CASKMGGTHQETQYF; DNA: TGTGCCAGTAAAATGGGGGGGACCCACCAAGAGACCCAGTACTTC
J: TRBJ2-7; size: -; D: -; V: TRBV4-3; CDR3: CASSHTPGLNYEQYF; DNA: TGCGCCAGCAGCCATACACCGGGACTGAATTACGAGCAGTACTTC
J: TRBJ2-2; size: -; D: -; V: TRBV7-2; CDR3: CASSLSGGVPGELFF; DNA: TGTGCCAGCAGCCTCTCCGGTGGAGTCCCCGGGGAGCTGTTTTTT
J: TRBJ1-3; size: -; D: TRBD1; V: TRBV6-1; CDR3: CASSELGDSTRRTIYF; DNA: TGTGCCAGCAGTGAATTGGGGGACAGCACCCGAAGGACCATATATTTT
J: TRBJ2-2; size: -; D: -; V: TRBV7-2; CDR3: CASSLGPSTGLNTGELFF; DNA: TGTGCCAGCAGCTTAGGGCCCTCGACGGGTTTAAACACCGGGGAGCTGTTTTTT
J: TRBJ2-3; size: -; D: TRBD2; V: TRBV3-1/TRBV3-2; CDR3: CASSQDRTSGLSSTDTQYF; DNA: TGTGCCAGCAGCCAAGATCGCACTAGCGGTCTATCTAGCACAGATACGCAGTATTTT
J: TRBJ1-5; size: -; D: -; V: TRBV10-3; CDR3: CAISAGVVDQPQHF; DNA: TGTGCCATCAGTGCGGGGGTTGTTGATCAGCCCCAGCATTTT
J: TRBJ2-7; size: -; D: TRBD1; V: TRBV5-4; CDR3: CASSWGQGTTYEQYF; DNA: TGTGCCAGCAGCTGGGGACAGGGGACCACCTACGAGCAGTACTTC
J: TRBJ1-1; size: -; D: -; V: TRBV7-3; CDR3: CASSLTGGVNTEAFF; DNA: TGTGCCAGCAGCTTAACGGGCGGGGTTAACACTGAAGCTTTCTTT
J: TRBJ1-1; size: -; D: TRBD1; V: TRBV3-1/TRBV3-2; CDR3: CASSLGQGMNTEAFF; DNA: TGTGCCAGCAGCCTTGGACAGGGCATGAACACTGAAGCTTTCTTT
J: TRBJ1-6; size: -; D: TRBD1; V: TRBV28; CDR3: CASSDTKKGQGNSPLHF; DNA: TGTGCCAGCAGTGACACAAAAAAGGGACAGGGGAATTCACCCCTCCACTTT
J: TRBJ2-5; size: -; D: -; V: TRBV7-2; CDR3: CASSLARWREETQYF; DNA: TGTGCCAGCAGCTTAGCGCGTTGGCGGGAAGAGACCCAGTACTTC
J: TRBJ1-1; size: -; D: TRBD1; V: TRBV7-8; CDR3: CASSIQGIANTEAFF; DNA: TGTGCCAGCAGTATACAGGGGATCGCGAACACTGAAGCTTTCTTT
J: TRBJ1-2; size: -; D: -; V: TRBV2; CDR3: CASSEDSGGGTSYTF; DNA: TGTGCCAGCAGTGAAGACTCGGGGGGAGGGACGAGCTACACCTTC
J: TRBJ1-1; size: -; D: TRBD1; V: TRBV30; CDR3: CAWKTGKTAEAFF; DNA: TGTGCCTGGAAGACAGGGAAGACGGCTGAAGCTTTCTTT
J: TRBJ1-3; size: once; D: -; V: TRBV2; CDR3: CASSEILFRGTGGTIYF; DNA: TGTGCCAGCAGTGAGATCCTGTTCAGGGGAACGGGTGGCACCATATATTTT
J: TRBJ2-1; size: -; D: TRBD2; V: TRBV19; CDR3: CASSETSGAGTYNEQFF; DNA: TGTGCCAGTAGTGAGACTAGCGGGGCAGGGACCTACAATGAGCAGTTCTTC
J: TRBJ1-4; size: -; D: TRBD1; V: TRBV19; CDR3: CASSMRQGSEKLFF; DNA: TGTGCCAGTAGTATGAGACAGGGAAGTGAAAAACTGTTTTTT
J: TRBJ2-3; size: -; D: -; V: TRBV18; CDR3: CASSLETLVETDTQYF; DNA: TGTGCCAGCTCACTCGAGACCCTTGTGGAGACAGATACGCAGTATTTT
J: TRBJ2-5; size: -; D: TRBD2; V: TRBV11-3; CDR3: CASSLSSGSGETQYF; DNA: TGTGCCAGCAGCTTGTCTAGCGGGAGCGGGGAGACCCAGTACTTC
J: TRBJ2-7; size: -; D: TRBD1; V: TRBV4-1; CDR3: CASSHQQGLAYEQYF; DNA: TGCGCCAGCAGCCACCAACAGGGGCTCGCCTACGAGCAGTACTTC
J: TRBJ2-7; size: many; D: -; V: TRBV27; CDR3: CARRQWPYEQYF; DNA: TGTGCCAGGAGACAGTGGCCCTACGAGCAGTACTTC
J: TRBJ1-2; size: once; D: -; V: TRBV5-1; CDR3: CASSLLGADGYTF; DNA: TGCGCCAGCAGCTTGCTAGGGGCCGACGGCTACACCTTC
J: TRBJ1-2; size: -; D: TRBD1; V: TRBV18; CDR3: CASSPQRPGQGSFPYGYTF; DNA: TGTGCCAGCTCACCGCAGAGACCGGGACAGGGGTCTTTTCCCTATGGCTACACCTTC